Sequencing of this TCR beta chain was carried out in a study of cytomegalovirus exposure and HLA in healthy donors. PCR employed 60 Vbeta and 13 Jbeta primers. Assay: immunoSEQ multiplex PCR; the TCRdb copy retains only in-frame clones and omits some. This sample's table reports approximately 210,000 clones. The CDR3 runs to 13 residues. With 1 base removed from V and 4 bases from J, the gap between germline ends came to 7 bases. Germline-derived CDR1 and CDR2 are MNHNS and SASEGT. This TCR was recovered from a woman aged 25-40 years in good health and CMV-seropositive. The sample was PBMCs. The chain recombines TRBV6-1 with TRBJ2-5; the D is unclear. CDR3: CASSEGVVETQYF. CDR3 sequence (DNA): TGTGCCAGCAGTGAAGGAGTTGTAGAGACCCAGTACTTC.